This T cell receptor beta chain was sequenced during a study of shared clonotypes between healthy human individuals. Findings of the study overall: The expectation was that sequencing depth would affect clonotype sharing among donors. Rarefaction analysis demonstrated incomplete sorted-subset sequencing notwithstanding large depth.

Per the germline V gene, CDR1 is LGHNT and CDR2 is FRNRAP. The V gene lost 0 bases and the J gene lost 3 bases, with 6 bases spanning the gap. There are 13 residues in the CDR3. Genomic DNA belonging to each subset was distributed in equal measure over several immunoSEQ plates. Sequencing used immunoSEQ multiplex PCR; TCRdb keeps in-frame clones, though not all of them. The repertoire holds a few hundred thousand clones, with about nine tenths as singletons. A few counts support this clone. Its antigen is as yet unknown. The receptor's source is a man younger than 35 in good health. This chain connects TRBV12-5 to TRBJ2-7; D not resolved. The sample was memory CD8+ T cells sorted from blood. The subset here: CD45RO+ cells pooled with CCR7-negative TemRA cells. The CDR3 is CASGLVAGYEQYF. For the CDR3, the DNA is TGTGCTAGTGGTTTGGTGGCCGGCTACGAGCAGTACTTC.